This T cell receptor (beta chain) is from a study of cytomegalovirus exposure and HLA in healthy donors. Overall study findings and caveats: An observed cluster of highly shared sequence variants was recorded as a likely sequencing artifact.

To note about this clone: The antigen remains unidentified.

The PCR employed 60 Vbeta primers together with 13 Jbeta primers. The table came from immunoSEQ multiplex PCR; TCRdb's copy has only in-frame clones and leaves some out. The sample carries 110,000 or so clones, over 65% recorded once. The CDR3 extends over 17 amino acids. Germline trimming cut 4 bases from V and 0 bases from J; bases unmatched to any gene: 4. Germline V gene lookup returns CDR1 SGDLS and CDR2 YYNGEE. J is TRBJ2-6 and V is TRBV9; 10 nucleotides match TRBD2. The source is a man aged 35-49 years in good health and CMV-seropositive. The specimen was PBMCs. CDR3 protein: CASSISGGSSGANVLTF. CDR3 coding DNA: TGTGCCAGCAGCATTAGCGGGGGGTCCTCTGGGGCCAACGTCCTGACTTTC.